This TCR beta chain originates from a study of blood T cell repertoires in COVID-19. Sequencing used immunoSEQ multiplex PCR; TCRdb keeps in-frame clones, though not all of them. This table holds about 300,000 clones, 85% to 90% found once. Trimming shortened V by 8 bases and J by 0 bases, and 8 bases separated the two germline ends. The CDR3 loop spans 13 amino acids. V and J are TRBV12-3 or TRBV12-4 and TRBJ1-3; weak D call: TRBD1 (5 bases). The sequence was obtained from a woman aged 45-59 years with COVID-19, enrolled during active disease. The specimen sequenced was peripheral blood. The chain's CDR3 is CASGAHSGNTIYF. The CDR3, as DNA: TGTGCCAGCGGGGCCCACTCTGGAAACACCATATATTTT.